This TCR beta chain is drawn from a study of technical replicates of blood from a handful of donors. TCRdb keeps only in-frame clones here, not all; method: immunoSEQ multiplex PCR. The repertoire holds 55,000 to 80,000 clones, with nearly 90% as singletons. CDR3 size: 14 residues. V dropped 5 bases and J dropped 4; count of bases not matched to a gene: 7. Germline V CDR1 and CDR2: MNHNY, SVGAGI (reference sequence). This clone has a single count. This TCR came from a human donor in good health. Some clones in this sample may be carry-over from other donors' samples. The chain recombines TRBV6-6 with TRBJ1-1; 7 bases fit TRBD1. Material: PBMCs. CDR3 in amino acids: CASSPDRWPTEAFF. As DNA, the CDR3 is TGTGCCAGCAGTCCGGACAGGTGGCCCACTGAAGCTTTCTTT.